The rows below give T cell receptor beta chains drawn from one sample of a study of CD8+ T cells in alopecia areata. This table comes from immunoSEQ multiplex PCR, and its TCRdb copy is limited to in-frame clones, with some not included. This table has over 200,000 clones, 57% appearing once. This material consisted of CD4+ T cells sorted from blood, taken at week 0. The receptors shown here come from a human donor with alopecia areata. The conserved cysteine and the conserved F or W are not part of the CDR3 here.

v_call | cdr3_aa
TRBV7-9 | ASSLEARHNEQF
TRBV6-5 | ASRGLAGVNEQF
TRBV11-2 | ASSPIRGTGELF
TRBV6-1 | ASSESRWVGNTEAF
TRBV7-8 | ASSKRGPQDTQY
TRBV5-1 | ASSPGHGGVIQY
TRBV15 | ATSREAGNEKLF
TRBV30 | AWSVGGGEQF
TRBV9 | ASSVTGISGNTIY
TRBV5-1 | ASSRDPSSYNEQF
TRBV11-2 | ASSLLPWREGTETQY
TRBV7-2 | ASSSPGLTYEQY
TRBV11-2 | ASSLDTSGGSTDTQY
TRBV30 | AWSLTGQRYTDTQY
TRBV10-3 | AISRQGYEQY
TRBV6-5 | ASRQGTGEQY
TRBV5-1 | ASSSQNEQF
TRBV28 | ASSRGSSTDTQY
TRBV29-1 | SVGDRAGANVLT
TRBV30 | AWREGPSGANVLT
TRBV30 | AWSVGLAGNNEQF
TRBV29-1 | SVGPGLRQPQH
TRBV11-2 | ASSPGASAMSPGELF
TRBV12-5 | ASGFGVNRPQH
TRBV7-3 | ASSLSPPGAGGNNEQF
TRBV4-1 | ASSQDQDRVYGYT
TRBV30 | AWEVMETQY
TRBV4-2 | ASSQGGRASGELF
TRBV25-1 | ASSAVGRGNGYT
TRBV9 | ASSVAAGESPLH
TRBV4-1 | ASSQDSSTDTQY
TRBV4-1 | ASSSPPRPGGGYRGTQY
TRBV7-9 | ASSLATGTGSPLH
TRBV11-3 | ASSLSYRLETQY
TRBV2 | ASSEGGTELF
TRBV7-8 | ASSRGDRVYEQY
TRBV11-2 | ACRPGTLNTEAF
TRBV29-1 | SSQDGKNQPQH
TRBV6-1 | ASSTGGTYYGYT
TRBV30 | AWMRGPATEQF
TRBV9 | ASSAGDISNQPQH
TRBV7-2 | ASSLMRGQAYEQY
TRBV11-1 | ASSLEGWRGYTGELF
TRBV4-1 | ASSQEEAGVRLAEAF
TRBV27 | ASGDRTYEQY
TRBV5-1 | ASSQVWALQNTEAF
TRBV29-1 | SVGRQDVSYNEQF